This TCR beta chain emerged from a study of T cell repertoires in cytomegalovirus infection. Study as a whole: TCR beta signatures that were public indicated CMV infection and matching HLA type.

Germline CDR1 is SGHVS and CDR2 is FQNEAQ. Trimming took 5 bases from V and 3 from J; bases not matched to a gene: 13. CDR3 length equals 18 residues. MiXCR was run by TCRdb on the reads, yielding one entry per CDR3 protein. The repertoire holds about 500,000 distinct CDR3 sequences, 30% to 35% seen once, with 15% to 20% in the top ten. This clonotype has ten or more counts. The antigen remains undetermined. Sequencing was performed on cultured PBMCs, taken from culture after CMV antigen stimulation. The sequence was collected from a human donor in good health (CMV status not recorded). Some clones in this sample may be carry-over from other donors' samples. The chain is built from TRBV7-8 and TRBJ2-1, with 10 bases lining up with TRBD2. This CDR3 reads CASSGVLAGERRYNEQFF. In DNA, the CDR3 is TGTGCCAGCAGCGGGGTGCTAGCGGGAGAACGACGCTACAATGAGCAGTTCTTC.